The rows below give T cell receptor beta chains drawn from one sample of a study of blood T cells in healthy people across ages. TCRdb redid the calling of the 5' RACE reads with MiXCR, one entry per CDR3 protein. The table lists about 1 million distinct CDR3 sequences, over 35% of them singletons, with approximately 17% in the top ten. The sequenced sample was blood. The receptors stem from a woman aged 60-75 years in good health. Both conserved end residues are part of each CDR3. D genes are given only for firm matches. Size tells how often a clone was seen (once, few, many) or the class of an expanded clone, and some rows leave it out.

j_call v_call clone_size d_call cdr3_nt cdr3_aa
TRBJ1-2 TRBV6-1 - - TGTGCCAGCAGTGAACTGGTAGATAAATATGGCTACACCTTC CASSELVDKYGYTF
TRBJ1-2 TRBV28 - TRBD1 TGTGCCAGCAGTTTTATCGGGACAGGGGGCGGCTACACCTTC CASSFIGTGGGYTF
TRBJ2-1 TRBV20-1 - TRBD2 TGCAGTGCTATTAGCGGGAGTAAGGGAAATGAGCAGTTCTTC CSAISGSKGNEQFF
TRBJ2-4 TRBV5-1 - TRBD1 TGCGCCAGCAGATCAACAGGGGACATTCAGTACTTC CASRSTGDIQYF
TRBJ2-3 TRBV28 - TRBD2 TGTGCCAGCAGTTATAGAGCGGGAGGAAAGGATACGCAGTATTTT CASSYRAGGKDTQYF
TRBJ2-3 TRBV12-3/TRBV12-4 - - TGTGCCAGCACAGGGGTCAGGGACGCCAGCACAGATACGGAGTATTTT CASTGVRDASTDTEYF
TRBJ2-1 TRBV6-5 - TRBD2 TGTGCCAGCAGACCTAGCGGGATAGCCTACAATGAGCAGTTCTTC CASRPSGIAYNEQFF
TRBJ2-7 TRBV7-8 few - TGTGCCAGCAGCGGGGAGGGACAGGTAACATACGAGCAGTACTTC CASSGEGQVTYEQYF
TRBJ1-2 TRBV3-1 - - TGTGCCAGCAGCGCCGGACAGTTCTATGGCTACACCTTC CASSAGQFYGYTF
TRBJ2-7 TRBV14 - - TGTGCCAGCAGCCAAGGCCCTCCCTCCTACGAGCAGTACTTC CASSQGPPSYEQYF
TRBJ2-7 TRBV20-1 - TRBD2 TGCAGTGCTGACCCTGGACTAGCGGGAGGGCTTTACGAGCAGTACTTC CSADPGLAGGLYEQYF
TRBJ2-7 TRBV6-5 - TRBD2 TGTGCCAGCCAGGGACTAGCGGGCCGGAGCTCCTACGAGCAGTACTTC CASQGLAGRSSYEQYF
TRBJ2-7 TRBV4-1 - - TGCGCCAGCAGCCCTGTGCCTGGCTCCTACGAGCAGTACTTC CASSPVPGSYEQYF
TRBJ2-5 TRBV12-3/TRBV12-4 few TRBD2 TGTGCCAGCAGGCCCCTAGCGGGAGGGGGCCAAGAGACCCAGTACTTC CASRPLAGGGQETQYF
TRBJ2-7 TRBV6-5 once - TGTGCCAGCAGGCACATTAGGGGCGAGCAGTACTTC CASRHIRGEQYF
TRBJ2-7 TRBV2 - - TGTGCCAGCAGGGGCCCCAACTACGAGCAGTACTTC CASRGPNYEQYF
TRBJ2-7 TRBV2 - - TGTGCCAGCAGTGACCAGCCCAGACAGGCCGCACCCTACGAGCAGTACTTC CASSDQPRQAAPYEQYF
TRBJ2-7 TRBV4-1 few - TGCGCCAGCAGCCACTTCGCTGGCGACTACGAGCAGTACTTC CASSHFAGDYEQYF
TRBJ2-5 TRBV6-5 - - TGTGCTAGCAGTGACTCGACGGGAGTTGAGACCCAGTACTTC CASSDSTGVETQYF
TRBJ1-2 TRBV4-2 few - TGTGCCAGCAGCTCGGGAAAGGTTCACTATGGCTACACCTTC CASSSGKVHYGYTF
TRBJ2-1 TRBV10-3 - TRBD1 TGTGCCATCGGACAGGGGGCGGTCAATGAGCAGTTCTTC CAIGQGAVNEQFF
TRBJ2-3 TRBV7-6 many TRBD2 TGTGCCAGCAGCTTAATAGCGGGAAACACAGATACGCAGTATTTT CASSLIAGNTDTQYF
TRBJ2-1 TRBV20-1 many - TGCAGTGCTAGAGACCCCATGGGGCTAGCCGAGACCTACAATGAGCAGTTCTTC CSARDPMGLAETYNEQFF
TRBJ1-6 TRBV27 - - TGTGCCAGCAGGGCCGTGGAGGGACTAACCAATTCACCCCTCCACTTT CASRAVEGLTNSPLHF
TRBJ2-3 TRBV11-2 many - TGTGCCAGCAGCCCCCGAGCCGACGCCAAGGATACGCAGTATTTT CASSPRADAKDTQYF
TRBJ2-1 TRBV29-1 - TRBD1 TGCAGCGTTGTCCGGGACAGGGGGCTCAATGAGCAGTTCTTC CSVVRDRGLNEQFF
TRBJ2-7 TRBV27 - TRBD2 TGTGCCAGCAGTTTACGGGGTAGCGGGAGGTCCCACGAGCAGTACTTC CASSLRGSGRSHEQYF
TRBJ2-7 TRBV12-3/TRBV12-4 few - TGTGCCAGCAGTTTTTTAAAGTACGAGCAGTACTTC CASSFLKYEQYF
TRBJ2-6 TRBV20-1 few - TGCAGTGCTCCAATAGGGAGGGCCAACGTCCTGACTTTC CSAPIGRANVLTF
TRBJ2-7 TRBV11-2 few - TGTGCCAGCAGCTTAGATGGGTCTCCTCAGAACGAGCAGTACTTC CASSLDGSPQNEQYF
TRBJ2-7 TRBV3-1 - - TGTGCCAGCAGCCAAGATCTGAACGAGCAGTACTTC CASSQDLNEQYF
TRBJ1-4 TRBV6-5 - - TGTGCCAGCAGTTATATCAGGTTCGGTGAAAAACTGTTTTTT CASSYIRFGEKLFF
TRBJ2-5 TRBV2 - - TGTGCCAGTAAGGGAAACGGTGGGGAGACCCAGTACTTC CASKGNGGETQYF
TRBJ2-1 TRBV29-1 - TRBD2 TGCAGCGTTACTAGCGGGAACTTCTACAATGAGCAGTTCTTC CSVTSGNFYNEQFF
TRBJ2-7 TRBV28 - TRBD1 TGTGCCAGCAGGGGGGACAGAACCTACGAGCAGTACTTC CASRGDRTYEQYF
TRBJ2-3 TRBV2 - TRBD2 TGTGCCAGCAGGGGGGGACTAGCGGGGGGCACAGATACGCAGTATTTT CASRGGLAGGTDTQYF
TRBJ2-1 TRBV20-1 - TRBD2 TGCAGTGCTAGAAGGTCGGAGTTAAATAGCGGGAGTCTGGAGACCCAGTTCTTC CSARRSELNSGSLETQFF
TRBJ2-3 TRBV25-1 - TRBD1 TGTGCCAGCAGTGAATTTGGGACAGACATCACAGATACGCAGTATTTT CASSEFGTDITDTQYF
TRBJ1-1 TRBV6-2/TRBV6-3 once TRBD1 TGTGCCAGCAGTTACACGACAGGGAGAAACATTGAAGCTTTCTTT CASSYTTGRNIEAFF
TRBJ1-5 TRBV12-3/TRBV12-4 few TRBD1 TGTGCCAGCAGTTTAGTCCGACAGGGGTCGATTAGCAATCAGCCCCAGCATTTT CASSLVRQGSISNQPQHF
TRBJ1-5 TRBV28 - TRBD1 TGTGCCAGCAGCCTTTGGGGCCGGGACAGAATCAATCAGCCCCAGCATTTT CASSLWGRDRINQPQHF
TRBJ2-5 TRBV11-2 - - TGTGCCAGCAGCCCAGCAGTGCGGGTCAGAGAGCAGTACTTC CASSPAVRVREQYF
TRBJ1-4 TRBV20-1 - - TGCAGTGCTGCTTATACGGGCGTTGGGGGCAATGAAAAACTGTTTTTT CSAAYTGVGGNEKLFF
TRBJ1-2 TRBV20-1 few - TGCAGTGCTAGAGGAGGGTTTGAGGATGGCTACACCTTC CSARGGFEDGYTF
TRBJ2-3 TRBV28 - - TGTGCCAGCAGAGGGGGCGGGAGTGGAACAGATACGCAGTATTTT CASRGGGSGTDTQYF
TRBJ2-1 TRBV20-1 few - TGCAGTGCTAGAGTCCCCAGGGGTGAGCAGTTCTTC CSARVPRGEQFF
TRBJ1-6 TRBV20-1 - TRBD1 TGCAGTGCCAGAGACAGGGTGGGGTATAATTCACCCCTCCACTTT CSARDRVGYNSPLHF
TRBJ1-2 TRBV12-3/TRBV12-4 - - TGTGCCAGCAGTTCCCCCAACTTTTACTACAACTATGGCTACACCTTC CASSSPNFYYNYGYTF
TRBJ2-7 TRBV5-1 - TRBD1 TGCGCCAATCCACCGGGACAGAGCCCCTACGAGCAGTACTTC CANPPGQSPYEQYF
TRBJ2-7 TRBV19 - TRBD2 TGTGCCAGCAGATCCGGGGGCGGGAGGACTAGCTCCTACGAGCAGTACTTC CASRSGGGRTSSYEQYF
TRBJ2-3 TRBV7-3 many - TGTGCCAGCAGCCGCGGCAGCACAGATACGCAGTATTTT CASSRGSTDTQYF
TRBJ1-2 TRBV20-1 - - TGCAGTGCCAGGACCGCGACAGATAACTATGGCTACACCTTC CSARTATDNYGYTF
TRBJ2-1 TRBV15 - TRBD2 TGTGCCACCAGCAGAGAGTGGGCTAGCGGATACAATGAGCAGTTCTTC CATSREWASGYNEQFF
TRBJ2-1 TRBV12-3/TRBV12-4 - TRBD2 TGTGCCAGCAGTTTTGCGGGAGAGAACAATGAGCAGTTCTTC CASSFAGENNEQFF
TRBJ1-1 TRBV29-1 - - TGCAGCTCTTCGGGACTCCTGAGGACTGAAGCTTTCTTT CSSSGLLRTEAFF
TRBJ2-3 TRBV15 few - TGTGCCACCAGCAGGGGACCCCCCGGAGCTAGCACAGATACGCAGTATTTT CATSRGPPGASTDTQYF
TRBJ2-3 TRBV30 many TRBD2 TGTGCCTGGAGTGTCCGAGCGGGAGTAACAGATACGCAGTATTTT CAWSVRAGVTDTQYF
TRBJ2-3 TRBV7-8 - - TGTGCCAGCAGCTTAGTTTTTTGGGCTAGCAGATGGGCTAGCACAGGTACGCAGTATTTT CASSLVFWASRWASTGTQYF
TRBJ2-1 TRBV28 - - TGTGCCAGCAGTTTTTCCTCGGGCAATGAGCAGTTCTTC CASSFSSGNEQFF